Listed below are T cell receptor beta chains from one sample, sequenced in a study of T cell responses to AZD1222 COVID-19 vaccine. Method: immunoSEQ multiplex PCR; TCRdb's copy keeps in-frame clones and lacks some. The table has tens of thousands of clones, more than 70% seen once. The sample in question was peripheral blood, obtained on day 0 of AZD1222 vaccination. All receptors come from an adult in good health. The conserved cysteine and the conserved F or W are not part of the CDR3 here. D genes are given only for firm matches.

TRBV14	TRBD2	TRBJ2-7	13	ASSQVLAGWNEQY
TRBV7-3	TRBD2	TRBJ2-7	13	ASSLRLAGPYEQY
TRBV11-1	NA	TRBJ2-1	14	ASSFNTGLSYNEQF
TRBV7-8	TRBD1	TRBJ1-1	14	ASSGNRQGEDTEAF
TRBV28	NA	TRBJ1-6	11	ASSVGYNSPLH
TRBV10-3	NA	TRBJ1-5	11	AINGGVGSTQH
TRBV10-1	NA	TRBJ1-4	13	ASSPDGATNEKLF
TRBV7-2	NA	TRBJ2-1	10	ASSPPNNEQF
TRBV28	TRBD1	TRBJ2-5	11	ASLYRGRETQY
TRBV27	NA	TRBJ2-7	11	ASSLSGLDEQY
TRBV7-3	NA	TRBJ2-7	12	ASSLTGQRNEQY
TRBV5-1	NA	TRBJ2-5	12	ASSLEALVETQY
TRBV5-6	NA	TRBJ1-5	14	ASSLALGRDNQPQH
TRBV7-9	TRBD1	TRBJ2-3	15	ASSFGQGVLRTDTQY
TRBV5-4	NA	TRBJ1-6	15	ASSLGGIVLRNSPLH
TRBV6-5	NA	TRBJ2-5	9	ASSRKETQY
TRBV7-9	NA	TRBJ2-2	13	ASSGTTVNTGELF
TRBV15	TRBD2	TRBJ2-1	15	ATSRPTSGGPLDEQF
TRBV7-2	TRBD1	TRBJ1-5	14	ASSPQSRGSNQPQH
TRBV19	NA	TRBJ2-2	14	ASSPRVQGGTGELF
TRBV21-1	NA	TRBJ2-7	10	ASSKGPHEQY
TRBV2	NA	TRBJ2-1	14	ASSDGMGSAYNEQF
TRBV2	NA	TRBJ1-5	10	ASSKVDQPQH
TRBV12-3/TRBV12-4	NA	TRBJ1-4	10	ASSLGTGKLF
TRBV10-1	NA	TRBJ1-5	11	ASQQGGNQPQH
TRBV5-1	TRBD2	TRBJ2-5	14	ASSSSTSGTQETQY
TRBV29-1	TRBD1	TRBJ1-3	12	SVAGTGVGNTIY